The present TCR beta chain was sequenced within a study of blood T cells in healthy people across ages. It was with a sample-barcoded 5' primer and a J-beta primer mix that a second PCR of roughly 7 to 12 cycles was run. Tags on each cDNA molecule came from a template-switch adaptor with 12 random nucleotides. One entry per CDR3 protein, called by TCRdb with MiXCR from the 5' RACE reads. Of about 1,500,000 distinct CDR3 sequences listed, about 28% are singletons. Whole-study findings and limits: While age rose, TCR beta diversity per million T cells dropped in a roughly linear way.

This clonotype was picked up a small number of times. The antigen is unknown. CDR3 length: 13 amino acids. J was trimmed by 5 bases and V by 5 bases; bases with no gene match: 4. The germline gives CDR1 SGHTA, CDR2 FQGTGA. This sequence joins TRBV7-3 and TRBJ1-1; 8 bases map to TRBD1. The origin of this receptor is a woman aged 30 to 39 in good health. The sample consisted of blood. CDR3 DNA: TGTGCCAGCAGCAAACAGGGGGGAACTGAAGCTTTCTTT. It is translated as CASSKQGGTEAFF.